One and the same sample provided the 19 T cell receptor beta chains below, sequenced in a study of graft-versus-host responses after intestinal transplantation. This table comes from immunoSEQ multiplex PCR, and its TCRdb copy is limited to in-frame clones, with some not included. The sample records more than 90,000 clones, approximately 94% being singletons. No cognate antigen is known for these TCRs. The starting material was unstimulated CD4+ T cells sorted from spleen or lymph node cells, obtained before transplant. These receptors were collected from a human donor who was the organ donor for an intestinal transplant.

This chain uses TRBV5-1 with TRBJ2-3; 7 bases are shared with TRBD2. There are 18 residues in the CDR3. The V and J ends lost 0 bases and 2 bases, in that order; junction bases with no gene match: 12. Germline V gene lookup returns CDR1 SGHRS and CDR2 YFSETQ. CDR3 residues: CASSLVTSLAAPTDTQYF. CDR3 nucleotide sequence: TGCGCCAGCAGCTTGGTGACCAGTCTAGCGGCTCCCACAGATACGCAGTATTTT.

J is TRBJ2-3 and V is TRBV5-1; D is ambiguous. Germline lookup yields CDR1 SGHRS and CDR2 YFSETQ. The CDR3 runs 15 residues. Trimming cost V 0 bases and J 2 bases, with 10 bases left between them. This chain's CDR3 is CASSLVGQDTDTQYF. The CDR3 nucleotides read TGCGCCAGCAGCTTGGTAGGCCAGGACACAGATACGCAGTATTTT.

CDR3 loop: CASSLGQDTQYF. The DNA of the CDR3 is TGTGCCAGCAGCTTGGGTCAGGATACGCAGTATTTT. The chain is built from TRBV5-4 and TRBJ2-3; D is unclear. Germline V CDR1 and CDR2: SGHNT, YYREEE (reference sequence). The V and J ends lost 0 bases and 6 bases respectively, with 5 bases between them. The CDR3 loop spans 12 amino acids. Supplemented by reference TRBV5-4 and TRBJ2-3, the full variable domain reads ETGVTQSPTHLIKTRGQQVTLRCSSQSGHNTVSWYQQALGQGPQFIFQYYREEENGRGNFPPRFSGLQFPNYSSELNVNALELDDSALYLCASSLGQDTQYFGPGTRLTVL.

This clone was observed a single time. This chain uses TRBV9 with TRBJ1-1, with 7 nucleotides matching TRBD1. With V trimmed by 4 bases and J by 2 bases, 5 bases remained unmatched. Germline V gene sequence: CDR1 SGDLS, CDR2 YYNGEE. The CDR3 covers 14 residues. The DNA for the CDR3 is TGTGCCAGCAGCTTCGGGACAGTAAACACTGAAGCTTTCTTT. Protein sequence: CASSFGTVNTEAFF. Using reference TRBV9 and TRBJ1-1 for the parts outside the CDR3, the full variable domain is DSGVTQTPKHLITATGQRVTLRCSPRSGDLSVYWYQQSLDQGLQFLIQYYNGEERAKGNILERFSAQQFPDLHSELNLSSLELGDSALYFCASSFGTVNTEAFFGQGTRLTVV.

The V and J genes are TRBV7-9 and TRBJ2-7; D is perhaps TRBD1 (6 bases). The CDR3 totals 16 residues. Germline V CDR1 and CDR2: SEHNR, FQNEAQ (reference sequence). V shed 6 bases and J shed 3 bases, with 21 bases lying between them. The CDR3 region has the DNA TGTGCCAGCAGTCCGGACAGACCGCCCTTCTACTACGAGCAGTACTTC. It specifies CASSPDRPPFYYEQYF.

This chain connects TRBV28 to TRBJ2-1, with TRBD2 matching 9 bases. Germline V CDR1 and CDR2: MDHEN, SYDVKM. Unmatched junction bases numbered 7, after V lost 5 bases and J lost 5 bases. The CDR3 runs to 15 residues. The CDR3 is CASSGGTSPHNEQFF. The CDR3 DNA is TGTGCCAGCAGTGGGGGGACTAGCCCGCACAATGAGCAGTTCTTC.

This chain uses TRBV2 with TRBJ2-5; D is unresolved. This CDR3 spans 12 amino acids. CDR1 is SNHLY, CDR2 FYNNEI, per germline. Trimming took off 7 bases at V and 5 bases at J, with 11 bases between the two ends. The DNA for the CDR3 is TGTGCCAGCAACTTCCATGGGGAGACCCAGTACTTC. Encoded protein: CASNFHGETQYF.

This chain uses TRBV28 with TRBJ1-2, with 8 nucleotides matching TRBD1. The CDR3 loop spans 13 amino acids. Germline CDR1 and CDR2: MDHEN and SYDVKM. The V gene end was trimmed by 7 bases and the J gene end by 8 bases; junction bases not matched to a gene: 9. The CDR3 here is CASIRTGTRGYTF. The CDR3 DNA follows: TGTGCCAGCATTCGGACAGGGACGAGAGGCTACACCTTC.

The genes are TRBV27 and TRBJ1-1; unclear D gene. In germline, CDR1 is MNHEY, CDR2 SMNVEV (reference sequence). The CDR3 consists of 13 residues. The ends were cut back, 2 bases at V and 1 base at J, with 5 bases in the middle. The CDR3 protein is CASSLAGNTEAFF. The CDR3 coding sequence is TGTGCCAGCAGTTTAGCGGGGAACACTGAAGCTTTCTTT.

This clone occurred once. Other nucleotide sequences from this sample produce the same CDR3. This chain connects TRBV6-1 to TRBJ1-5; D is undetermined. The length of the CDR3 is 16 residues. Germline loops: CDR1 MNHNS, CDR2 SASEGT. V was cut by 2 bases and J by 3 bases, with 14 bases left in between. CDR3 in amino acids: CASSELRLVLNQPQHF. The CDR3 DNA sequence: TGTGCCAGCAGTGAACTTCGACTGGTGCTCAATCAGCCCCAGCATTTT.

V usage is TRBV19 and J usage is TRBJ2-6; a weak D match, TRBD2 (5 bases). The CDR3 contains 14 residues. Trimming stripped 3 bases from V and 2 bases from J, with 5 bases between. Germline V CDR1 and CDR2: LNHDA, SQIVND (reference sequence). CDR3 in DNA: TGTGCCAGTAGTATGAGGGCTGGGGCCAACGTCCTGACTTTC. It is translated as CASSMRAGANVLTF.

The chain's CDR3 is CASSLNAGGTDTQYF. In DNA form, the CDR3 reads TGTGCCAGCAGCTTAAATGCGGGAGGGACAGATACGCAGTATTTT. This chain joins TRBV7-3 and TRBJ2-3, with TRBD2 identical over 9 bases. The germline gives CDR1 SGHTA, CDR2 FQGTGA. This CDR3 is built from 15 residues. The V gene end was trimmed by 1 base and the J gene end by 3 bases; junction bases not matched to a gene: 2.

This clone was recorded a few times. This chain joins TRBV5-1 and TRBJ2-3; TRBD2 might be the D (7 bases). CDR3 length: 16 amino acids. The V gene's germline CDR1 is SGHRS and CDR2 YFSETQ. V was clipped by 0 bases and J by 1 base, with 12 bases between them. Here the CDR3 reads CASSLEGEGGTDTQYF. The CDR3 bases are TGCGCCAGCAGCTTGGAGGGGGAGGGCGGCACAGATACGCAGTATTTT.

V and J are TRBV6-1 and TRBJ1-1, with TRBD1 matching over 7 bases. CDR3 length: 14 residues. V shed 6 bases and J 1 base; nucleotides not matched to a gene: 5. The germline V gene encodes CDR1 MNHNS and CDR2 SASEGT. The CDR3 here is CASRPTGTNTEAFF. CDR3 sequence (DNA): TGTGCCAGCAGGCCGACAGGGACGAACACTGAAGCTTTCTTT.

The gene calls are TRBV4-1 and TRBJ2-2; D gene unclear. Trimming removed 1 base from V and 1 base from J, with 4 bases in between. In germline, CDR1 is MGHRA, CDR2 YSYEKL. The CDR3 runs 14 residues. The CDR3 spells CASSQVRNTGELFF. In DNA, the CDR3 is TGCGCCAGCAGCCAAGTGAGGAACACCGGGGAGCTGTTTTTT.

This rearrangement joins TRBV19 to TRBJ1-5; D unclear. Trimming shortened V by 7 bases and J by 6 bases, and 13 bases separated the two germline ends. The CDR3 contains 13 residues. CDR1 LNHDA and CDR2 SQIVND come from the germline V gene (reference sequence). The CDR3 DNA reads TGTGCCAGTATGGACCTAGGTCGTCAGCCCCAGCATTTT. Its protein is CASMDLGRQPQHF.

The count of this clone is one. The gene calls are TRBV5-1 and TRBJ2-5, with 8 bases that match TRBD1. Trimming at V came to 0 bases and at J to 3 bases, leaving 7 bases not matched to a gene. The CDR3 runs to 16 residues. Germline values: CDR1 SGHRS, CDR2 YFSETQ. The CDR3 sequence: CASSLALGQGKETQYF. The CDR3 nucleotides read TGCGCCAGCAGCTTGGCTCTTGGACAGGGTAAAGAGACCCAGTACTTC.

CDR3 amino acids: CASSQGDRDNQPQHF. The DNA of the CDR3 is TGCGCCAGCAGCCAAGGTGACAGGGACAATCAGCCCCAGCATTTT. The V call is TRBV4-1, the J call TRBJ1-5, with TRBD1 matching 7 bases. Germline values: CDR1 MGHRA, CDR2 YSYEKL. This CDR3 is 15 amino acids long. V trimming: 1 base; J trimming: 3 bases; junction bases outside the gene matches: 3.

V gene TRBV6-5 combines with J gene TRBJ2-5, with 8 bases that match TRBD2. The germline V gene has CDR1 MNHEY and CDR2 SVGAGI. The CDR3 has 14 amino acids. With 7 bases clipped from V and 6 bases from J, the junction kept 10 bases outside the gene matches. The CDR3: CASTWSSGIQTQYF. DNA for the CDR3: TGTGCCAGCACTTGGAGTAGCGGGATACAGACCCAGTACTTC.